This T cell receptor (beta chain) was sequenced in a study of cytomegalovirus exposure and HLA in healthy donors. The study's findings and limits: Accounts indicate the classifier identified cytomegalovirus status with strong specificity and sensitivity.

Method: immunoSEQ multiplex PCR; TCRdb's copy keeps in-frame clones and lacks some. This table holds about 260,000 clones, about 90% found once. The donors belonged to the approximately 130-subject validation cohort, separate from the roughly 710-subject first cohort. This clone was detected a few times. The antigen is unknown. The germline V gene encodes CDR1 KGHSH and CDR2 LQKENI. The CDR3 spans 14 residues. Trimming pared 2 bases from V and 3 bases from J, leaving 11 bases between. The V and J genes are TRBV18 and TRBJ2-7; D unclear. The source is a woman aged 25 to 39 in good health and CMV-seronegative. Sequenced sample: PBMCs. CDR3 sequence (DNA): TGTGCCAGCTCACCAAGGGCCGGATTCTACGAGCAGTACTTC. Its translation: CASSPRAGFYEQYF.